This T cell receptor (beta chain) was found in a study of early T cells in non-severe SARS-CoV-2 infection. Note on this clonotype: Its antigen is unidentified.

Tagging with unique molecular identifiers was applied to individual cDNA molecules. TCRdb ran MiXCR on the 5' RACE reads and lists one entry per CDR3 protein. The data show approximately 46,000 distinct CDR3 sequences, about 9.3% seen once. Germline V CDR1 and CDR2: SQVTM, ANQGSEA. The CDR3 runs to 13 residues. Trimming removed 4 bases from V and 6 bases from J; junction bases left unmatched: 6. Overall study findings and caveats: VDJdb matches were skewed toward anti-spike CD8 T cell responses.

Source material: whole blood. This sequence joins TRBV29-1 and TRBJ1-2, with 9 bases lining up with TRBD1. This sequence originates from an adult who was a healthcare worker with PCR-confirmed SARS-CoV-2 infection or an uninfected control (not recorded which). Written as DNA, the CDR3 is TGCAGCGTTGCCGGGACAGGGTTAAATGGCTACACCTTC. Its translation: CSVAGTGLNGYTF. Full variable domain (remainder filled in from reference TRBV29-1 and TRBJ1-2): SAVISQKPSRDICQRGTSLTIQCQVDSQVTMMFWYRQQPGQSLTLIATANQGSEATYESGFVIDKFPISRPNLTFSTLTVSNMSPEDSSIYLCSVAGTGLNGYTFGSGTRLTVV.